This T cell receptor (beta chain) derives from a study of T-cell reconstitution after alpha-beta-depleted transplantation in children. Study-level results: There were reportedly several hundred expanded graft clones from which alpha-beta T cells came about two months after transplant. The high TCRbeta diversity at day 60 in some patients came from surviving recipient T cells and thymic progenitors. After one year, T-cell counts and TCRbeta diversity mostly came from new T cells.

A note on this clonotype: Its antigen remains unknown.

For TCRbeta, the library was prepared with unique molecular identifiers. TCRdb re-derived calls from the PCR reads in MiXCR, one entry per CDR3 protein. The sample has 600,000 to 700,000 distinct CDR3 sequences, about 12% seen once; the top ten hold 0.79%. CDR1 SGHNT and CDR2 YENEEA come from the germline V gene. With 1 base removed from V and 5 bases from J, the gap between germline ends came to 8 bases. The CDR3 has 14 residues. The source of this sequence is a girl aged 2-10 years with congenital amegakaryocytic thrombocytopenia, due to receive a stem cell transplant. The material sequenced was PBMCs, taken before TCRalphabeta/CD19-depleted stem cell transplant. J is TRBJ2-2 and V is TRBV11-3; no firm D call. The CDR3 DNA reads as TGTGCCAGCAGCTTAGGCCCGTGGACCGGGGAGCTGTTTTTT. It encodes CASSLGPWTGELFF.